This T cell receptor (beta chain) emerged from a study of blood T cell repertoires in COVID-19. Study context: Donors in the United States, Italy and Spain gave samples during acute or convalescent COVID-19. In each case, the material was cDNA or gDNA derived from T cells, B-cell-depleted T cells, or PBMCs.

The CDR3 has 14 residues. V dropped 1 base and J dropped 3 bases, with 10 bases sitting between them. The germline gives CDR1 LGHNA, CDR2 YSLEER. Authors' data handling: Researchers report that nucleated cell counts were estimated from reference gene primer amplification. The repertoire was sequenced with immunoSEQ multiplex PCR; TCRdb's copy has only in-frame clones and lacks some. V and J calls and clone size follow that table, whereas D and trimming were derived from the DNA. The sample lists 310,000 or so clones, 70% to 90% occurring once. The V gene is TRBV4-3, the J gene TRBJ2-7; D might be TRBD1 (6 bases). The clonotype was recovered from a woman aged 45-60 years with active or convalescent COVID-19. The sequenced sample consisted of peripheral blood. The CDR3 DNA reads TGCGCCAGCAGCCAAGTCGCAGGGGACTACGAGCAGTACTTC. Residues: CASSQVAGDYEQYF.